A selection of T cell receptor beta chains follows, all from one sample in a study of blood T cell repertoires in COVID-19. The table came from immunoSEQ multiplex PCR; TCRdb's copy has only in-frame clones and leaves some out. The sample holds approximately 230,000 clones, 65% to 90% seen once. The sequencing sample was made of PBMCs or T cells enriched from blood (not recorded which). Receptor source: a man aged 40-50 years who had recovered from COVID-19. CDR3s leave out the opening cysteine and the closing phenylalanine or tryptophan. Fields, in order: D gene, V gene, J gene, CDR3 protein. The D gene is left open where the match is weak.

>-|TRBV12-2|TRBJ1-2
ASRTGKPGGYT
>-|TRBV29-1|TRBJ1-2
SVDGPESNYGYT
>-|TRBV27|TRBJ2-7
ASSYGTKSYEQY
>TRBD1|TRBV7-2|TRBJ1-1
ASSYLRDRGREAF
>TRBD2|TRBV7-9|TRBJ2-2
ASSLPRRGALNTGELF
>-|TRBV18|TRBJ1-2
ASSLYTGLSYGYT
>TRBD2|TRBV9|TRBJ2-1
ASSRRLAGVYDEQF
>TRBD1|TRBV2|TRBJ1-1
ASSLSDRRNTEAF
>-|TRBV4-1|TRBJ1-3
ASSQITAGNTIY
>-|TRBV7-9|TRBJ1-2
ASSATAYGYT
>TRBD1|TRBV30|TRBJ1-5
AWSDPGTGDQPQH
>-|TRBV4-2|TRBJ1-3
ASSQGAQLAGNTIY
>-|TRBV3-1/TRBV3-2|TRBJ2-7
ASSQGGRAHEQY
>-|TRBV6-5|TRBJ1-5
ASSYPGPQPQH
>TRBD2|TRBV28|TRBJ2-7
ASSLLGGSVYEQY
>TRBD2|TRBV3-1/TRBV3-2|TRBJ2-7
ASSFPGTSGGAFEQY
>TRBD1|TRBV30|TRBJ1-5
AWSDRESQPQH
>-|TRBV28|TRBJ1-1
ASSFGGRGPNTEAF
>-|TRBV9|TRBJ1-3
ASSVGGASFGNTIY